Given below is one TCR beta chain in context. Antigen unknown. A much larger clone lies one base from this, so it may be a read error. TCRdb re-called the reads with MiXCR, one entry per CDR3 protein. This table has 630,000 or so distinct CDR3 sequences, around 24% appearing once. This CDR3 comprises 13 residues. Germline-derived CDR1 and CDR2 are MNHNS and SASEGT. The data originate from a study of T cell repertoires in cytomegalovirus infection. Study overall: In public TCR beta signatures, there were indications of both CMV infection and matching HLA type. General study points: Using cumulative public TCR beta family frequency, the authors identified those who carried CMV together with the relevant HLA. Dominating the ex vivo response were HLA-C-restricted CMV-specific TCR beta clonotypes.

The rearrangement uses TRBV6-1 and TRBJ2-7, with D perhaps TRBD1 (6 bases). This clonotype was sampled from a human donor in good health (CMV status not recorded). Some clones in this sample may be carry-over from other donors' samples. Sequenced input: CD8+ T cells from PBMCs. In nucleotides, the CDR3 is TGTGTCAGCAGGGATACAGGGATGTACGAGCAGTACGTC. It specifies CVSRDTGMYEQYV.